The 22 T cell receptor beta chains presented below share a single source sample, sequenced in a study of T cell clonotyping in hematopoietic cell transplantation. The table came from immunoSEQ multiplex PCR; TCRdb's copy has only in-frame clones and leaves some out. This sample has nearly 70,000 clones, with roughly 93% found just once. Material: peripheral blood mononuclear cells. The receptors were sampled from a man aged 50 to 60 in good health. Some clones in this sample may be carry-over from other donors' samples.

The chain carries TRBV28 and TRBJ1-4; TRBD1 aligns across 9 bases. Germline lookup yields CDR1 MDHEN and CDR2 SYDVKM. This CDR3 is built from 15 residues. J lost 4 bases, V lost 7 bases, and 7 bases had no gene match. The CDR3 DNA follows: TGTGCCAGCACGACAACGGACAGGGGTAATGAAAAACTGTTTTTT. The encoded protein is CASTTTDRGNEKLFF.

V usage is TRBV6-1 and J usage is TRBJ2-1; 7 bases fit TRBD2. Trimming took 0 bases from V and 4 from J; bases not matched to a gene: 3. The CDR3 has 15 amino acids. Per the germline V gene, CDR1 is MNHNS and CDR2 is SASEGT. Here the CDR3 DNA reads TGTGCCAGCAGTGAAGCGGCGGGGGTTTACAATGAGCAGTTCTTC. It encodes CASSEAAGVYNEQFF.

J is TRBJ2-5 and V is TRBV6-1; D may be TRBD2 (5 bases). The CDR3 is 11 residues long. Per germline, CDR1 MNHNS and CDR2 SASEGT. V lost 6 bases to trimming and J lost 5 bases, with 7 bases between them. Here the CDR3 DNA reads TGTGCCAGCAGGGAGGAGGAGACCCAGTACTTC. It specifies CASREEETQYF.

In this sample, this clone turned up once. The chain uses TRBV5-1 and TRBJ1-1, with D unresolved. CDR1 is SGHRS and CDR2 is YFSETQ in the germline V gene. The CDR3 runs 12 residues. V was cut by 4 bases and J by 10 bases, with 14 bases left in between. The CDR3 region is CASSALGLGAFF. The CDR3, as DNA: TGCGCCAGCAGCGCCCTCGGGCTGGGAGCTTTCTTT.

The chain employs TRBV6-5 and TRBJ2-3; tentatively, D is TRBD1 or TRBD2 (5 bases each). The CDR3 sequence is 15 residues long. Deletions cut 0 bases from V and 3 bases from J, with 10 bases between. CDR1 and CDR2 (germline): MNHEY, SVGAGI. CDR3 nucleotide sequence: TGTGCCAGCAGTTACTCGATTTGGGGGACAGATACGCAGTATTTT. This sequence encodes CASSYSIWGTDTQYF.

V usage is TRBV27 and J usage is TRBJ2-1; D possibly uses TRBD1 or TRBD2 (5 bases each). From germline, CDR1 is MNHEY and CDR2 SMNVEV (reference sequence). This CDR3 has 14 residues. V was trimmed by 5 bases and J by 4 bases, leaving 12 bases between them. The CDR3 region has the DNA TGTGCCAGCAGTAGCAGGGACGGTTACAATGAGCAGTTCTTC. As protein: CASSSRDGYNEQFF.

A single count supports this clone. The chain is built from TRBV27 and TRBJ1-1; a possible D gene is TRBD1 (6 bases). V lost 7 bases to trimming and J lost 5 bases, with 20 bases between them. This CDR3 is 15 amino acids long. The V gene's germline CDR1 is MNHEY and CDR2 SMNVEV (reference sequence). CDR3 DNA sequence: TGTGCCAGCAATACCATTCCCGGGACAAATACTGAAGCTTTCTTT. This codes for CASNTIPGTNTEAFF.

CDR3 sequence: CASSSSMGRSTEAFF. The CDR3 bases are TGTGCCAGCAGTTCCTCGATGGGCCGGAGCACTGAAGCTTTCTTT. The chain has TRBV27 and TRBJ1-1; D uncertain. Germline lookup yields CDR1 MNHEY and CDR2 SMNVEV (reference sequence). This CDR3 spans 15 amino acids. Trimming stripped 4 bases from V and 4 bases from J, with 16 bases between.

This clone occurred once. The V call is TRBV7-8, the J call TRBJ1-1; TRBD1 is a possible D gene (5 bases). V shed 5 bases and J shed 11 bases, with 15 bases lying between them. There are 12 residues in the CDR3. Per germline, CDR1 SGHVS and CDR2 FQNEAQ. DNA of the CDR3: TGTGCCAGCAGCCTTAACACGGGGGTGGCTTTCTTT. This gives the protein CASSLNTGVAFF.

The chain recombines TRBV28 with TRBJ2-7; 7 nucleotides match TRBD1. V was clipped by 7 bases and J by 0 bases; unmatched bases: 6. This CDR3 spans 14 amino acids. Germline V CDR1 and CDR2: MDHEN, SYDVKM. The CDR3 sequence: CASITGQPSYEQYF. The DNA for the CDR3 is TGTGCCAGCATAACGGGACAGCCCTCCTACGAGCAGTACTTC.

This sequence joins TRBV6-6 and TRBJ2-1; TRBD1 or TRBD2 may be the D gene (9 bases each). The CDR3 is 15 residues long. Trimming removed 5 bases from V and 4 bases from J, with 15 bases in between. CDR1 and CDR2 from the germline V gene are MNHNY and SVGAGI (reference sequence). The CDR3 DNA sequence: TGTGCCAGCAGTGCTAGCGGGACAGGGTACAATGAGCAGTTCTTC. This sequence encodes CASSASGTGYNEQFF.

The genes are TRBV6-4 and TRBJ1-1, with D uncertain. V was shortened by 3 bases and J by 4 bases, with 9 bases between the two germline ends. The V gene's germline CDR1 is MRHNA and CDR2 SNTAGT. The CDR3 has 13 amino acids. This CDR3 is CASSEGVLTEAFF. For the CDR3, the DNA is TGTGCCAGCAGTGAGGGAGTACTCACTGAAGCTTTCTTT.

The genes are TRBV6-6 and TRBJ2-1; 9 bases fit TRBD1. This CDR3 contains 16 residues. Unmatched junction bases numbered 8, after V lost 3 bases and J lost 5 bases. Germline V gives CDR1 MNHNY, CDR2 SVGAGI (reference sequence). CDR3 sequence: CASSYYSGQGNNEQFF. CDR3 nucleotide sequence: TGTGCCAGCAGTTATTATTCGGGACAGGGAAACAATGAGCAGTTCTTC.

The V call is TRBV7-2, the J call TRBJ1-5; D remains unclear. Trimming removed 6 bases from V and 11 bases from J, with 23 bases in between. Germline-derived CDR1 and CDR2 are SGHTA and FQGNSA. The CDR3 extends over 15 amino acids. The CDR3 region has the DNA TGTGCCAGCAGTACCTCCGGCTTACCGGTAGTGGCCCAGCATTTT. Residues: CASSTSGLPVVAQHF. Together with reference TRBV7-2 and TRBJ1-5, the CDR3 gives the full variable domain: GAGVSQSPSNKVTEKGKDVELRCDPISGHTALYWYRQSLGQGLEFLIYFQGNSAPDKSGLPSDRFSAERTGGSVSTLTIQRTQQEDSAVYLCASSTSGLPVVAQHFGDGTRLSIL.

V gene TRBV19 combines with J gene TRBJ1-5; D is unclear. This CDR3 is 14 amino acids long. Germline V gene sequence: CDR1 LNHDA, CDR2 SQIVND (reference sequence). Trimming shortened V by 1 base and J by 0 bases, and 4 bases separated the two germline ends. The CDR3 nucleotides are TGTGCCAGTAGTATAGCAGGTAGCAATCAGCCCCAGCATTTT. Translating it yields CASSIAGSNQPQHF.

Here the CDR3 reads CASKAGSYSYEQYF. In DNA, the CDR3 is TGTGCCAGCAAGGCAGGGTCCTACTCCTACGAGCAGTACTTC. The chain joins TRBV2 to TRBJ2-7; weak D call: TRBD1 (5 bases). The CDR3 extends over 14 amino acids. Trimming removed 7 bases at V and 0 bases at J, with 13 bases between. The germline V gene has CDR1 SNHLY and CDR2 FYNNEI.

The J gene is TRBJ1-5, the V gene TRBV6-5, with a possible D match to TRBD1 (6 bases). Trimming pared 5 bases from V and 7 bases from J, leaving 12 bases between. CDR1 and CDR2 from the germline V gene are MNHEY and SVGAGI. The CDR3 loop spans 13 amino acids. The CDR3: CASSPRGGQPQHF. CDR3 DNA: TGTGCCAGCAGTCCTAGAGGGGGACAGCCCCAGCATTTT.

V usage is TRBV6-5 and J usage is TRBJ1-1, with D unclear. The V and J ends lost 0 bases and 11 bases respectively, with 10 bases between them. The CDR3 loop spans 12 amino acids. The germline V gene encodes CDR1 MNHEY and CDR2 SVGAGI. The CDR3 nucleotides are TGTGCCAGCAGTTACTCTGGGCTGGGGGCTTTCTTT. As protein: CASSYSGLGAFF.

CDR3 loop: CASSSPGTGYEQYF. CDR3 sequence (DNA): TGTGCCAGCAGCTCACCCGGGACAGGCTACGAGCAGTACTTC. The V call is TRBV28, the J call TRBJ2-7, with 8 bases aligning to TRBD1. The length of the CDR3 is 14 residues. V gave up 6 bases and J gave up 3 bases; unmatched junction bases: 7. The germline CDR1 and CDR2 sequences are MDHEN and SYDVKM.

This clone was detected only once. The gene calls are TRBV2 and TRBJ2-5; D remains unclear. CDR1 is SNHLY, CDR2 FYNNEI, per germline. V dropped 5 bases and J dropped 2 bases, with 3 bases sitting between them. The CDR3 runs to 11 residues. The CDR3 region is CASSLQETQYF. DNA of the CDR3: TGTGCCAGCAGTTTACAAGAGACCCAGTACTTC.

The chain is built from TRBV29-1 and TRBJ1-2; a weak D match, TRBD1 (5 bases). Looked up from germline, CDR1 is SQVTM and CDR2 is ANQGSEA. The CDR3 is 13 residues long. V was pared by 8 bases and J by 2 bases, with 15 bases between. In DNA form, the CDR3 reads TGCAGCTCTAGCAATGGGGCGAACTATGGCTACACCTTC. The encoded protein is CSSSNGANYGYTF. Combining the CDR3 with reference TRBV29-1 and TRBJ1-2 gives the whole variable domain SAVISQKPSRDICQRGTSLTIQCQVDSQVTMMFWYRQQPGQSLTLIATANQGSEATYESGFVIDKFPISRPNLTFSTLTVSNMSPEDSSIYLCSSSNGANYGYTFGSGTRLTVV.

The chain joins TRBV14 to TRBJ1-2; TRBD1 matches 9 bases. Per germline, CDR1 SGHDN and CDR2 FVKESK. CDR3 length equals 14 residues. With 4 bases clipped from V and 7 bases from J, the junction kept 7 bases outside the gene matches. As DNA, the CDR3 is TGTGCCAGCAGCCGCATGGGACAGGGCTTTGGCTACACCTTC. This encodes CASSRMGQGFGYTF.